The present TCR beta chain was sequenced within a study of cytomegalovirus exposure and HLA in healthy donors. Study findings and constraints: Only CMV serostatus was available as immune exposure information. Altogether, 160 or so TCR beta chains were recorded as cytomegalovirus-associated. More clonal expansion characterized HLA-associated TCR beta chains than equally common others in a later analysis. Most TCR sequences were uncommon, yet certain public TCRs appeared in many donors.

By sample share, this clone is medium-sized. Its specificity is not known. 60 Vbeta and 13 Jbeta primers were used in PCR. The repertoire was sequenced with immunoSEQ multiplex PCR; TCRdb's copy has only in-frame clones and lacks some. The profile covers 90,000 to 110,000 clones, with approximately 81% appearing a single time and under 1.5% taken by the ten largest. The CDR3 length is 13 residues. Germline V gives CDR1 MNHNY, CDR2 SVGAGI (reference sequence). Between the trimmed V and J ends, which lost 6 bases and 1 base, there was a span of 4 bases. Material: PBMCs. The receptor was isolated from a man younger than 45 in good health and CMV-seronegative. The chain carries TRBV6-6 and TRBJ2-6; D call uncertain. The CDR3 nucleotides are TGTGCCAGCAGCTCTTCTGGGGCCAACGTCCTGACTTTC. Translated: CASSSSGANVLTF.